This passage covers 4 T cell receptor beta chains from one sample sequenced in a study of a mutant IDH1 vaccine in newly diagnosed glioma. For these receptors, no antigen is known. Described time point: week 47, end of study. Topical imiquimod was applied with each vaccine dose, which held 300 ug of mutant IDH1 20-mer peptide. Generated by immunoSEQ multiplex PCR, the TCRdb table keeps only in-frame clones and is missing some. The profile shows tens of thousands of clones, 84% of them singletons. The specimen was PBMCs, collected from a glioma patient whose treatment included an IDH1 peptide vaccine. The origin of the receptors is a man aged 30-40 years with glioma.

This chain joins TRBV9 and TRBJ2-3; the D is unclear. CDR1 is SGDLS, CDR2 YYNGEE, per germline. This CDR3 comprises 13 residues. V was trimmed by 0 bases and J by 3 bases, leaving 5 bases between them. The CDR3 sequence: CASSVGGTDTQYF. Here the CDR3 DNA reads TGTGCCAGCAGCGTAGGCGGAACAGATACGCAGTATTTT.

The CDR3 coding sequence is TGTGCCAGTAGTATGGGACAGGTCAATCAGCCCCAGCATTTT. It specifies CASSMGQVNQPQHF. The chain employs TRBV19 and TRBJ1-5, with TRBD1 matching over 8 bases. Germline assignment: CDR1 LNHDA and CDR2 SQIVND (reference sequence). V gave up 3 bases and J gave up 3 bases; unmatched junction bases: 1. The length of the CDR3 is 14 residues.

The V call is TRBV7-2, the J call TRBJ2-2; 16 bases line up with TRBD2. Germline V lookup: CDR1 SGHTA, CDR2 FQGNSA. V was clipped by 4 bases and J by 17 bases; unmatched bases: 13. The CDR3 covers 16 residues. The CDR3 DNA is TGTGCCAGCAGCTACCAAGGGACTAGCGGGGGGGCATGGCCATTTTTT. It is translated as CASSYQGTSGGAWPFF.

The chain links TRBV6-5 to TRBJ2-1; D might be TRBD2 (6 bases). Trimming removed 6 bases at V and 5 bases at J, with 11 bases between. The length of the CDR3 is 13 residues. Germline CDR1 MNHEY, CDR2 SVGAGI. The CDR3 sequence: CASRPGLDNEQFF. Written as DNA, the CDR3 is TGTGCCAGCAGACCGGGACTTGACAATGAGCAGTTCTTC.